The clone carrying this TCR beta chain was picked up many times. Its antigen remains unidentified. TCR beta CDR3 region amplification was performed from RNA transcripts. Initially, a first-round RT-PCR of the TCR CDR3 employed the HTBI primer set. TCRdb analysed the multiplex PCR reads with MiXCR anew, one entry per CDR3 protein. The table shows approximately 380,000 distinct CDR3 sequences, with about a fifth occurring only once. The data belong to a study of T cells in Graves' hyperthyroidism and ophthalmopathy. For the study at large: Blood was drawn when the patient was first diagnosed and still untreated. Study findings and constraints: Most thyroid-expanded clonotypes above 0.001 were also found in blood.

Clinical symptoms, serum thyroxine and TRAb, thyroid ultrasound and orbital computed tomography were used for the diagnoses. Germline V gene lookup returns CDR1 SNHLY and CDR2 FYNNEI. The ends were cut back, 2 bases at V and 5 bases at J, with 6 bases in the middle. The CDR3 loop spans 12 amino acids. The TCR was taken from a man between 18 and 29 years old with Graves' ophthalmopathy. Sample: blood. This chain connects TRBV2 to TRBJ1-2, with D uncertain. The CDR3 loop is CASSEIVYGYTF. The CDR3 DNA follows: TGTGCCAGCAGTGAAATAGTATATGGCTACACCTTC.